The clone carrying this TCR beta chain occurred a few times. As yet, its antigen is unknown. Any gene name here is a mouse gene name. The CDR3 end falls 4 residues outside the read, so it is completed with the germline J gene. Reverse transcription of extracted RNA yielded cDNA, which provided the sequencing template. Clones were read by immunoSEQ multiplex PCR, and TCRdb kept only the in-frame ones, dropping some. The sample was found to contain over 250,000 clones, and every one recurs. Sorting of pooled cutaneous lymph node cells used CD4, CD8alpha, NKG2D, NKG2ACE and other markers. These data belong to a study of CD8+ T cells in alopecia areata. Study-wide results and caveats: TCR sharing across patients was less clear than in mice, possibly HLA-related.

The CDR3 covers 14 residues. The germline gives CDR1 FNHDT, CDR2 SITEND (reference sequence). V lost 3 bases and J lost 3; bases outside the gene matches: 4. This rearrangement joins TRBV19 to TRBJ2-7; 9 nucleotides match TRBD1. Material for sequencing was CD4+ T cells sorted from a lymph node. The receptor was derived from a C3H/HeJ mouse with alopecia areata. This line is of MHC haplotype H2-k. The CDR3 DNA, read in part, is TGTGCCAGCAGTAGACAGGGGGGGTACTAT. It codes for CASSRQGGYY. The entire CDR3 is CASSRQGGYYEQYF.